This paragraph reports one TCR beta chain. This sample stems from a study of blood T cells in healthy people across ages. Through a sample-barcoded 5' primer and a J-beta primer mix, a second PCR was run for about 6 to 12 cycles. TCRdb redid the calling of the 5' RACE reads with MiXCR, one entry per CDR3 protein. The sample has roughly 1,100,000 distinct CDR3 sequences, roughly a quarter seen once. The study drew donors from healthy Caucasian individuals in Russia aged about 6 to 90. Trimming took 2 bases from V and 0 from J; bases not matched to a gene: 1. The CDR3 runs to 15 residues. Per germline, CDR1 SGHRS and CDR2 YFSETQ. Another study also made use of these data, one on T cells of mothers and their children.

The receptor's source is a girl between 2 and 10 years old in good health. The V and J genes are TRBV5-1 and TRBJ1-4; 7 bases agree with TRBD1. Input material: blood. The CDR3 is CASSFTGATNEKLFF. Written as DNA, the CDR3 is TGCGCCAGCAGCTTTACAGGGGCAACTAATGAAAAACTGTTTTTT. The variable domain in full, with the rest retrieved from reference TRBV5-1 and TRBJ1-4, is KAGVTQTPRYLIKTRGQQVTLSCSPISGHRSVSWYQQTPGQGLQFLFEYFSETQRNKGNFPGRFSGRQFSNSRSEMNVSTLELGDSALYLCASSFTGATNEKLFFGSGTQLSVL.